This entry describes one T cell receptor (beta chain). Antigen specificity is unknown. These data belong to a study of human T cells and chemical hapten exposure. Study outcomes and limitations: Sensitizing with DPC caused no change in TCRs above 1 in 1000 frequency. Donors had alopecia, so their immune response may differ from healthy people's.

In TCRdb, the RACE reads were re-called with MiXCR into one record per CDR3 protein. The table lists about 50,000 distinct CDR3 sequences, 9.6% of them singletons. Specified time point: pre-sensitization, week 0. Treatment here: therapeutic diphenylcyclopropenone sensitization with weekly scalp DPC. Unfractionated whole blood was the source from which total RNA was extracted. The sequencing used whole blood, collected in connection with sensitization to the hapten diphenylcyclopropenone (DPC). The clonotype was recovered from a woman aged 25-40 years with alopecia areata. Some clones in this sample may be carry-over from other donors' samples.

The CDR3, as DNA: TGTGCCAGCAGTTACGCGGGGAATGAGCAGTTCTTC. Protein: CASSYAGNEQFF. V is TRBV6-2 or TRBV6-3 and J is TRBJ2-1; a weak D match, TRBD2 (6 bases). The CDR3 has 12 residues. Germline V gene data show CDR1 as MNHEY and CDR2 as SVGEGT. V lost 2 bases to trimming and J lost 7 bases, with 6 bases between them.